These 30 T cell receptor beta chains came from one sample sequenced in a study of cytomegalovirus exposure and HLA in healthy donors. PCR employed 60 Vbeta and 13 Jbeta primers. Here immunoSEQ multiplex PCR was the method, and the copy in TCRdb shows in-frame clones only, minus some. The data show about 46,000 clones, and the top ten clones hold less than 1.2%. The sequenced sample was PBMCs. Receptors were obtained from a woman aged 40 to 49 in good health and CMV-seronegative.

The V call is TRBV13, the J call TRBJ2-7, with TRBD1 as a possible D gene (6 bases). V shed 5 bases and J shed 3 bases, with 8 bases lying between them. Germline CDR1 and CDR2: PRHDT and FYEKMQ (reference sequence). The CDR3 extends over 12 amino acids. The CDR3 protein is CASSVRGYEQYF. Written as DNA, the CDR3 is TGTGCCAGCAGCGTCAGGGGCTACGAGCAGTACTTC.

The chain employs TRBV28 and TRBJ1-1, with TRBD1 identical over 8 bases. The V segment lost 6 bases and the J segment 0 bases; nucleotides outside the gene matches: 9. Per germline, CDR1 MDHEN and CDR2 SYDVKM. This CDR3 spans 16 amino acids. The CDR3 bases are TGTGCCAGCAGGGGCCGGACAGGGCCTATGAACACTGAAGCTTTCTTT. Translating it yields CASRGRTGPMNTEAFF.

This chain joins TRBV7-2 and TRBJ1-5; 8 nucleotides match TRBD1. CDR3 length: 16 residues. Germline V lookup: CDR1 SGHTA, CDR2 FQGNSA. Trimming took 5 bases from V and 6 from J; bases not matched to a gene: 12. CDR3 coding DNA: TGTGCCAGCAGCAATCTTCCTCAGGGGGCCGCTCAGCCCCAGCATTTT. It translates to CASSNLPQGAAQPQHF.

This chain joins TRBV5-1 and TRBJ1-3, with 7 nucleotides matching TRBD1. CDR3 length: 13 amino acids. CDR1 and CDR2 (germline): SGHRS, YFSETQ. The V segment lost 4 bases and the J segment 4 bases; nucleotides outside the gene matches: 2. The CDR3 is CASSGTEGNTIYF. The CDR3 DNA is TGCGCCAGCAGCGGGACAGAAGGAAACACCATATATTTT.

The V gene is TRBV7-9, the J gene TRBJ1-2; D is perhaps TRBD1 (6 bases). CDR3 length equals 16 residues. CDR1 is SEHNR and CDR2 is FQNEAQ in the germline V gene (reference sequence). Trimming removed 5 bases at V and 3 bases at J, with 19 bases between. The CDR3 here is CASSAEGGLADYGYTF. CDR3 nucleotides: TGTGCCAGCAGCGCCGAGGGGGGGCTCGCCGACTATGGCTACACCTTC.

This chain uses TRBV6-5 with TRBJ1-2, with TRBD1 matching 8 bases. The CDR3 is made up of 15 amino acids. The V and J ends lost 4 bases and 5 bases, in that order; junction bases with no gene match: 9. CDR1 is MNHEY and CDR2 is SVGAGI in the germline V gene. CDR3 DNA sequence: TGTGCCAGCAGTTTAACCGGGACAGGAGTTTATGGCTACACCTTC. This encodes CASSLTGTGVYGYTF.

CDR3 protein: CASSMDRGANEKLFF. DNA of the CDR3: TGTGCCAGCAGTATGGACAGGGGGGCTAATGAAAAACTGTTTTTT. V is TRBV2 and J is TRBJ1-4, with TRBD1 identical over 10 bases. The CDR3 sequence is 15 residues long. V lost 5 bases, J lost 3 bases, and 3 bases stayed unmatched. Germline loops: CDR1 SNHLY, CDR2 FYNNEI.

The chain carries TRBV19 and TRBJ2-1; 7 bases agree with TRBD2. The V and J ends lost 6 bases and 3 bases, in that order; junction bases with no gene match: 8. The CDR3 is 15 amino acids. Germline V lookup: CDR1 LNHDA, CDR2 SQIVND (reference sequence). The CDR3 bases are TGTGCCAGTAGAAGGGAGGGAGTTGGCTACAATGAGCAGTTCTTC. Translating gives CASRREGVGYNEQFF. The entire variable domain, with the rest obtained from reference TRBV19 and TRBJ2-1, is as follows: DGGITQSPKYLFRKEGQNVTLSCEQNLNHDAMYWYRQDPGQGLRLIYYSQIVNDFQKGDIAEGYSVSREKKESFPLTVTSAQKNPTAFYLCASRREGVGYNEQFFGPGTRLTVL.

The CDR3 sequence: CATLDRVGQETQYF. DNA of the CDR3: TGTGCCACCCTTGACAGGGTGGGTCAAGAGACCCAGTACTTC. The chain has TRBV6-5 and TRBJ2-5, with 7 bases fitting TRBD1. Germline V CDR1 and CDR2: MNHEY, SVGAGI. CDR3 length: 14 residues. V lost 10 bases, J lost 2 bases, and 10 bases stayed unmatched.

V is TRBV19 and J is TRBJ2-3; TRBD2 matches 7 bases. The V gene end was trimmed by 5 bases and the J gene end by 8 bases; junction bases not matched to a gene: 4. The V gene's germline CDR1 is LNHDA and CDR2 SQIVND (reference sequence). The CDR3 loop spans 12 amino acids. The CDR3 coding sequence is TGTGCCAGTAGTCCCGGCGGGAGTACGCAGTATTTT. As protein: CASSPGGSTQYF.

The chain has TRBV5-4 and TRBJ2-1, with 8 bases lining up with TRBD2. Germline CDR1 reads SGHNT; CDR2 reads YYREEE (reference sequence). CDR3 length: 16 residues. With V trimmed by 4 bases and J by 6 bases, 12 bases remained unmatched. CDR3 protein: CASSLPGLDPGNEQFF. CDR3 sequence (DNA): TGTGCCAGCAGCCTCCCGGGACTAGACCCGGGCAATGAGCAGTTCTTC.

The chain joins TRBV5-4 to TRBJ2-7, with D perhaps matching TRBD2 (5 bases). The CDR3 has 15 amino acids. Deletions cut 3 bases from V and 0 bases from J, with 13 bases between. Germline V gene sequence: CDR1 SGHNT, CDR2 YYREEE (reference sequence). CDR3 sequence reads: CASSSRTLLSYEQYF. The CDR3 bases are TGTGCCAGCAGCTCTAGGACTCTCCTCTCCTACGAGCAGTACTTC.

The CDR3 region has the DNA TGTGCCAGCAGCCCACCTAGCGCGGCCTCCTACAATGAGCAGTTCTTC. Its protein product is CASSPPSAASYNEQFF. This chain uses TRBV4-2 with TRBJ2-1; perhaps TRBD2 as D (6 bases). V gave up 4 bases and J gave up 0 bases, with 13 bases separating them. There are 16 residues in the CDR3. Germline V gene sequence: CDR1 LGHNA, CDR2 YNFKEQ.

The chain employs TRBV2 and TRBJ1-1; 7 bases line up with TRBD1. CDR1 is SNHLY and CDR2 is FYNNEI in the germline V gene. CDR3 size: 16 residues. The junction had 10 bases not matched to a gene; V was cut back by 6 bases and J by 0 bases. CDR3 coding DNA: TGTGCCAGCAGGGGAACTGTGGGACAGCTGAACACTGAAGCTTTCTTT. Protein sequence: CASRGTVGQLNTEAFF.

Regarding this clone: At one end, the junction sequence differs from germline, possibly due to a read error. This chain links TRBV7-9 with TRBJ2-7; D not certain. The V gene's germline CDR1 is SEHNR and CDR2 FQNEAQ (reference sequence). The CDR3 consists of 15 residues. CDR3 loop: CASSSSLQVSYEQCF. Written as DNA, the CDR3 is TGTGCCAGCAGCTCATCTCTTCAGGTGAGCTACGAGCAGTGCTTC.

The chain employs TRBV7-2 and TRBJ2-2; perhaps TRBD1 as D (7 bases). The CDR3 runs to 15 residues. In germline, CDR1 is SGHTA, CDR2 FQGNSA. The V and J ends lost 5 bases and 0 bases respectively, with 10 bases between them. The CDR3 loop is CASSRGTANTGELFF. Here the CDR3 DNA reads TGTGCCAGCAGCCGCGGGACAGCGAACACCGGGGAGCTGTTTTTT.

The chain uses TRBV18 and TRBJ1-2; no clear D gene. This CDR3 comprises 14 residues. V shed 2 bases and J shed 2 bases, with 9 bases lying between them. CDR1 and CDR2 (germline): KGHSH, LQKENI. CDR3 in DNA: TGTGCCAGCTCACCATGGGAGGGAAACTATGGCTACACCTTC. Protein: CASSPWEGNYGYTF.

This rearrangement joins TRBV7-2 to TRBJ2-3; D is possibly TRBD2 (6 bases). Germline values: CDR1 SGHTA, CDR2 FQGNSA. The ends were cut back, 2 bases at V and 11 bases at J, with 14 bases in the middle. This CDR3 is built from 13 residues. The CDR3: CASSLSSVGGQYF. Here the CDR3 DNA reads TGTGCCAGCAGCTTATCGTCGGTGGGAGGGCAGTATTTT.

DNA for the CDR3: TGCAGTGCTTTAACCCAGGAGACCCAGTACTTC. This sequence encodes CSALTQETQYF. V is TRBV20-1 and J is TRBJ2-5; D unresolved. Germline V gene sequence: CDR1 DFQATT, CDR2 SNEGSKA (reference sequence). The germline V and J ends were trimmed by 5 bases and 5 bases, with 9 bases remaining between them. The CDR3 consists of 11 residues.

The J gene is TRBJ1-4, the V gene TRBV6-1, with 10 positions matching TRBD1. Germline lookup yields CDR1 MNHNS and CDR2 SASEGT. The trim removed 1 base at V and 6 bases at J, leaving 8 bases unmatched. The CDR3 is 17 residues long. CDR3 sequence (DNA): TGTGCCAGCAGTGAAGGGGGGCCGGGACAGGGGTATGAAAAACTGTTTTTT. Protein product: CASSEGGPGQGYEKLFF.

V is TRBV5-1 and J is TRBJ2-2; 8 nucleotides line up with TRBD1. Trimming at V came to 0 bases and at J to 3 bases, leaving 1 base not matched to a gene. This CDR3 spans 15 amino acids. Per germline, CDR1 SGHRS and CDR2 YFSETQ. CDR3 in amino acids: CASSLGTGHTGELFF. CDR3 in DNA: TGCGCCAGCAGCTTGGGGACAGGGCACACCGGGGAGCTGTTTTTT.

The CDR3 is CASSGSSGKHYEQYF. DNA of the CDR3: TGTGCCAGCAGCGGATCTAGCGGGAAGCACTACGAGCAGTACTTC. The chain joins TRBV9 to TRBJ2-7; 9 bases align to TRBD2. V gave up 3 bases and J gave up 3 bases; unmatched junction bases: 7. Germline CDR1 and CDR2: SGDLS and YYNGEE. CDR3 size: 15 residues.

The chain uses TRBV5-5 and TRBJ1-6, with 7 bases aligning to TRBD1. Trimming removed 0 bases from V and 0 bases from J; junction bases left unmatched: 9. CDR3 length: 19 residues. Germline V gives CDR1 SGHKS, CDR2 YYEKEE (reference sequence). In DNA form, the CDR3 reads TGTGCCAGCAGCTTGGCCCCCGCAGGGGGAGGCTCCTATAATTCACCCCTCCACTTT. Protein sequence: CASSLAPAGGGSYNSPLHF.

This sequence joins TRBV5-1 and TRBJ2-1; the match to TRBD1 covers 7 bases. Germline V gene data show CDR1 as SGHRS and CDR2 as YFSETQ. The CDR3 extends over 14 amino acids. Germline trimming cut 4 bases from V and 6 bases from J; bases unmatched to any gene: 7. The CDR3 loop reads CASSLGTEFNEQFF. DNA of the CDR3: TGCGCCAGCAGCCTAGGGACAGAATTCAATGAGCAGTTCTTC.

The chain carries TRBV9 and TRBJ2-1, with 7 bases lining up with TRBD2. The germline gives CDR1 SGDLS, CDR2 YYNGEE. The CDR3 consists of 13 residues. The J segment lost 5 bases and the V segment lost 6 bases, leaving 5 bases of the junction unmatched. The CDR3 DNA sequence: TGTGCCAGCAACCCTAGCGGCGACAATGAGCAGTTCTTC. Its translation is CASNPSGDNEQFF. Looking up the rest from reference TRBV9 and TRBJ2-1 gives the full variable domain: DSGVTQTPKHLITATGQRVTLRCSPRSGDLSVYWYQQSLDQGLQFLIQYYNGEERAKGNILERFSAQQFPDLHSELNLSSLELGDSALYFCASNPSGDNEQFFGPGTRLTVL.

The chain employs TRBV4-1 and TRBJ1-4, with a weak D call TRBD1 (5 bases). The V gene lost 0 bases and the J gene lost 8 bases, with 16 bases spanning the gap. The CDR3 extends over 16 amino acids. The germline V gene has CDR1 MGHRA and CDR2 YSYEKL. CDR3 residues: CASSQEGQGGPEKLFF. CDR3 sequence (DNA): TGCGCCAGCAGCCAAGAAGGGCAGGGAGGGCCCGAAAAACTGTTTTTT.

The chain uses TRBV19 and TRBJ1-1, with a possible D match to TRBD1 (5 bases). The CDR3 length is 13 residues. CDR1 is LNHDA, CDR2 SQIVND, per germline (reference sequence). Trimming removed 5 bases from V and 0 bases from J, with 7 bases in between. CDR3 sequence: CASSAQVNTEAFF. The DNA for the CDR3 is TGTGCCAGTAGTGCACAGGTGAACACTGAAGCTTTCTTT. The variable domain in full, with the rest retrieved from reference TRBV19 and TRBJ1-1, is DGGITQSPKYLFRKEGQNVTLSCEQNLNHDAMYWYRQDPGQGLRLIYYSQIVNDFQKGDIAEGYSVSREKKESFPLTVTSAQKNPTAFYLCASSAQVNTEAFFGQGTRLTVV.

The chain has TRBV10-2 and TRBJ2-3, with TRBD2 as a possible D gene (6 bases). Germline-derived CDR1 and CDR2 are WSHSY and SAAADI. The CDR3 has 14 residues. With 4 bases removed from V and 0 bases from J, the gap between germline ends came to 8 bases. The CDR3 loop reads CASSVSGSTDTQYF. The CDR3 nucleotides read TGCGCCAGCAGTGTTAGCGGTAGCACAGATACGCAGTATTTT.

The chain carries TRBV19 and TRBJ2-2; 14 bases match TRBD2. Trimming at V came to 7 bases and at J to 7 bases, leaving 5 bases not matched to a gene. The germline V gene encodes CDR1 LNHDA and CDR2 SQIVND (reference sequence). The CDR3 is 15 amino acids. The CDR3 DNA is TGTGCCAGTAAGAGCGGACTAGCGGGAGGCGGGGAGCTGTTTTTT. It specifies CASKSGLAGGGELFF.

The CDR3: CASSVAAGTQPQHF. CDR3 DNA sequence: TGTGCCAGCAGCGTAGCAGCGGGGACCCAGCCCCAGCATTTT. This chain connects TRBV9 to TRBJ1-5; TRBD1 might be the D (5 bases). Trimming shortened V by 0 bases and J by 7 bases, and 11 bases separated the two germline ends. The CDR3 runs 14 residues. Germline CDR1 is SGDLS and CDR2 is YYNGEE.